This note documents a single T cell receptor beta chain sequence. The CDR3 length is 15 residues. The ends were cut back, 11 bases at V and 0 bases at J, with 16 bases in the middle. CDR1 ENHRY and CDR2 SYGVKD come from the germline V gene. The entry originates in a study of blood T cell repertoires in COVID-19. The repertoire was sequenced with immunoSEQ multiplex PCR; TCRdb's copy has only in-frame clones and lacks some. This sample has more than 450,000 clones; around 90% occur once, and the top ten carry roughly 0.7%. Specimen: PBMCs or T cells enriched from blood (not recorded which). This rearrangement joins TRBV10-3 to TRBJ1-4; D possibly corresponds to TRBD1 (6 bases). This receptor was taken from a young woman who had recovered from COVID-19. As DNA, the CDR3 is TGTGCCTCCTCGCGGGGGGCTTCAACTAATGAAAAACTGTTTTTT. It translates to CASSRGASTNEKLFF.